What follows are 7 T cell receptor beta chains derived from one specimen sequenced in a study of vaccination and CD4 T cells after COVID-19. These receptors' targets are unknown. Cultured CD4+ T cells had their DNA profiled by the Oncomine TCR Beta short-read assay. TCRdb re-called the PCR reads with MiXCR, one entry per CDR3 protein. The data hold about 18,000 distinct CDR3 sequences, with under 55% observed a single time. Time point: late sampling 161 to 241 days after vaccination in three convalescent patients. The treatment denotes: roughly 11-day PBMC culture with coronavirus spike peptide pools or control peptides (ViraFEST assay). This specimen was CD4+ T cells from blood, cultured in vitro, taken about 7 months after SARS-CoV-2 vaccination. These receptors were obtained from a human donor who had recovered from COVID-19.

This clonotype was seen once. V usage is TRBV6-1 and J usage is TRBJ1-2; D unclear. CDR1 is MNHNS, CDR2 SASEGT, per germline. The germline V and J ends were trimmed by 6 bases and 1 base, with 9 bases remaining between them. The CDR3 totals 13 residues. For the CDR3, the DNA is TGTGCCAGCAGGGAGGGCGGTAACTATGGCTACACCTTC. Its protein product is CASREGGNYGYTF.

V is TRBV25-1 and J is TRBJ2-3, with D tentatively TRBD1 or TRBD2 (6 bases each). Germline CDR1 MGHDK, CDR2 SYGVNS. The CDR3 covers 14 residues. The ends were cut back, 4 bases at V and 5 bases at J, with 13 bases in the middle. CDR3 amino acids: CASSGSGGGDTQYF. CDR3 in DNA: TGTGCCAGCAGTGGGAGCGGAGGGGGAGATACGCAGTATTTT.

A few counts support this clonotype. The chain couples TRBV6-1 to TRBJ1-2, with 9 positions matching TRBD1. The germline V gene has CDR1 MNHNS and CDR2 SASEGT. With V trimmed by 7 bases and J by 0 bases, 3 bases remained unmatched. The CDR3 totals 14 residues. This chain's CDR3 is CASKGQGANYGYTF. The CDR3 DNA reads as TGTGCCAGCAAGGGACAGGGAGCTAACTATGGCTACACCTTC.

The CDR3 DNA reads TGCAGTGCTAGAGATAGGAGGCGGGGGGCGCAGGGGCAGTATTTT. Translated, it gives CSARDRRRGAQGQYF. The chain combines TRBV20-1 with TRBJ2-3; 8 bases match TRBD2. The germline V gene encodes CDR1 DFQATT and CDR2 SNEGSKA (reference sequence). J was trimmed by 11 bases and V by 0 bases; bases with no gene match: 13. The CDR3 runs to 15 residues.

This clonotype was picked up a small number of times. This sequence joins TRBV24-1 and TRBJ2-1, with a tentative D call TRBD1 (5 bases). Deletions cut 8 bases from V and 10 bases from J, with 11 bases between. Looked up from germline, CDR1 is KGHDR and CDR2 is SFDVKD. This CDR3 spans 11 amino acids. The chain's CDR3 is CATIGSGEQFF. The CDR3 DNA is TGTGCCACCATAGGCTCAGGGGAGCAGTTCTTC.

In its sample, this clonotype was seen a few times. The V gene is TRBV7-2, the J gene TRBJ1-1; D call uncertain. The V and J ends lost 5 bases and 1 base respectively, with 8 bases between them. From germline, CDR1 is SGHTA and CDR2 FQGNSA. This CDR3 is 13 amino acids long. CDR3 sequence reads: CASSPLRNTEAFF. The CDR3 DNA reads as TGTGCCAGCAGCCCTTTGAGGAACACTGAAGCTTTCTTT. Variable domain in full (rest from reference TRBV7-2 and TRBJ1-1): GAGVSQSPSNKVTEKGKDVELRCDPISGHTALYWYRQSLGQGLEFLIYFQGNSAPDKSGLPSDRFSAERTGGSVSTLTIQRTQQEDSAVYLCASSPLRNTEAFFGQGTRLTVV.

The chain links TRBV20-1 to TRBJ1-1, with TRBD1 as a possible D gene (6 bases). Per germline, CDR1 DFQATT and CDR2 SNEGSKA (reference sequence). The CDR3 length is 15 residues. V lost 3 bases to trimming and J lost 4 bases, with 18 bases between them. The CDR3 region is CSARHPVQGATEAFF. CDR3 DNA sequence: TGCAGTGCTAGGCATCCTGTACAGGGCGCCACTGAAGCTTTCTTT.